Presented here are 26 T cell receptor beta chains from one specimen sequenced in a study of CD8 T cells in ankylosing spondylitis. TCRdb independently ran MiXCR on the 5' RACE reads; one entry per CDR3 protein. Here the sample spans about 240,000 distinct CDR3 sequences, approximately 12% being singletons. What was sequenced was blood, either unsorted or a sorted T cell fraction (not recorded which). All receptors come from a male donor with ankylosing spondylitis or in good health (not recorded which).

This clonotype came up many times. The chain uses TRBV5-1 and TRBJ2-2; D is possibly TRBD2 (6 bases). Germline CDR1 and CDR2: SGHRS and YFSETQ. The ends were cut back, 0 bases at V and 1 base at J, with 10 bases in the middle. The CDR3 runs to 16 residues. CDR3 sequence (DNA): TGCGCCAGCAGCTTGGAGCGGGTCGAGAACACCGGGGAGCTGTTTTTT. Protein sequence: CASSLERVENTGELFF.

Only a few counts were recorded for this clonotype. This chain joins TRBV19 and TRBJ2-2; D is ambiguous. This CDR3 has 13 amino acids. The V gene's germline CDR1 is LNHDA and CDR2 SQIVND (reference sequence). V was trimmed by 3 bases and J by 13 bases, leaving 15 bases between them. CDR3 sequence reads: CASSIPRVYGLFF. CDR3 nucleotide sequence: TGTGCCAGTAGTATTCCGAGAGTCTACGGGCTGTTTTTT.

The sample holds many counts of this clonotype. CDR3 residues: CASSLAQGAIGETQYF. CDR3 DNA sequence: TGTGCCAGCAGTTTAGCGCAGGGGGCCATTGGAGAGACCCAGTACTTC. V is TRBV12-3 or TRBV12-4 and J is TRBJ2-5, with 8 bases lining up with TRBD1. There are 16 residues in the CDR3. The junction had 7 bases not matched to a gene; V was cut back by 0 bases and J by 4 bases.

The chain has TRBV2 and TRBJ2-2; the match to TRBD1 covers 9 bases. The germline V gene has CDR1 SNHLY and CDR2 FYNNEI. The CDR3 runs to 15 residues. The J segment lost 3 bases and the V segment lost 4 bases, leaving 3 bases of the junction unmatched. CDR3 region: CASSVQGADTGELFF. CDR3 nucleotides: TGTGCCAGCAGTGTACAGGGGGCTGACACCGGGGAGCTGTTTTTT.

This clonotype has a handful of counts. J is TRBJ1-4 and V is TRBV15; D is perhaps TRBD1 (5 bases). This CDR3 is built from 13 residues. The germline CDR1 and CDR2 sequences are LNHNV and YYDKDF (reference sequence). The germline V and J ends were trimmed by 4 bases and 8 bases, with 11 bases remaining between them. For the CDR3, the DNA is TGTGCCACCAGCATACAGGTCTGGGAAAAACTGTTTTTT. Translation: CATSIQVWEKLFF. Combining the CDR3 with reference TRBV15 and TRBJ1-4 gives the whole variable domain DAMVIQNPRYQVTQFGKPVTLSCSQTLNHNVMYWYQQKSSQAPKLLFHYYDKDFNNEADTPDNFQSRRPNTSFCFLDIRSPGLGDTAMYLCATSIQVWEKLFFGSGTQLSVL.

At least ten counts were recorded for this clonotype. This chain uses TRBV20-1 with TRBJ1-3; weak D call: TRBD1 (5 bases). Germline CDR1 reads DFQATT; CDR2 reads SNEGSKA (reference sequence). The CDR3 loop spans 13 amino acids. V lost 3 bases, J lost 0 bases, and 6 bases lay in between. The CDR3 DNA sequence: TGCAGTGCTAGGACAGACTCTGGAAACACCATATATTTT. Protein product: CSARTDSGNTIYF.

There are many counts of this clonotype. The chain has TRBV20-1 and TRBJ2-2, with 8 bases lining up with TRBD1. The CDR3 loop spans 14 amino acids. CDR1 and CDR2 (germline): DFQATT, SNEGSKA (reference sequence). V trimming: 6 bases; J trimming: 3 bases; junction bases outside the gene matches: 6. The DNA of the CDR3 is TGCAGTGCAAAGACAGGGGTCGACACCGGGGAGCTGTTTTTT. Translated: CSAKTGVDTGELFF.

The CDR3 here is CASGVLDTQYF. The CDR3 region has the DNA TGTGCTAGTGGGGTATTAGATACGCAGTATTTT. V usage is TRBV12-5 and J usage is TRBJ2-3; no definite D call. V lost 6 bases and J 5 bases, leaving 6 bases between the germline ends. Looked up from germline, CDR1 is LGHNT and CDR2 is FRNRAP. This CDR3 is built from 11 residues.

The V call is TRBV5-1, the J call TRBJ2-3; TRBD1 is a possible D gene (5 bases). This CDR3 has 14 residues. CDR1 and CDR2 (germline): SGHRS, YFSETQ. The ends were cut back, 0 bases at V and 2 bases at J, with 7 bases in the middle. The CDR3, as DNA: TGCGCCAGCAGCTTGGACAGGCACACAGATACGCAGTATTTT. Its translation: CASSLDRHTDTQYF.

The rearrangement joins TRBV20-1 to TRBJ1-1, with D maybe TRBD1 (5 bases). Germline loops: CDR1 DFQATT, CDR2 SNEGSKA (reference sequence). CDR3 length: 12 amino acids. The ends were cut back, 5 bases at V and 3 bases at J, with 10 bases in the middle. CDR3 DNA sequence: TGCAGTGCTGAAGGGACTTACACTGAAGCTTTCTTT. Amino acids: CSAEGTYTEAFF.

In its sample, this clonotype was seen many times. The V call is TRBV20-1, the J call TRBJ2-1, with unresolved D. The V and J ends lost 1 base and 10 bases respectively, with 8 bases between them. The CDR3 extends over 11 amino acids. Germline CDR1 DFQATT, CDR2 SNEGSKA (reference sequence). CDR3 amino acids: CSARVQWEQFF. The CDR3 DNA is TGCAGTGCTAGAGTCCAGTGGGAGCAGTTCTTC.

This clonotype has a count of ten or more. The chain carries TRBV20-1 and TRBJ2-5; D remains ambiguous. The length of the CDR3 is 11 residues. V lost 5 bases, J lost 5 bases, and 9 bases lay in between. The V gene's germline CDR1 is DFQATT and CDR2 SNEGSKA (reference sequence). Here the CDR3 reads CSAQFLETQYF. In DNA form, the CDR3 reads TGCAGTGCTCAGTTTTTGGAGACCCAGTACTTC.

This clonotype was counted many times. V and J are TRBV25-1 and TRBJ2-3; 9 nucleotides agree with TRBD2. The ends lost 2 bases at V and 3 bases at J; junction bases unmatched: 12. Germline V gene data show CDR1 as MGHDK and CDR2 as SYGVNS. The CDR3 has 18 amino acids. The CDR3 DNA follows: TGTGCCAGCAGTGAAGATTCCACTAGCGGGTATAGGACAGATACGCAGTATTTT. It is translated as CASSEDSTSGYRTDTQYF.

This clonotype was counted only a few times. CDR3 sequence reads: CASTLSGPSSYNEQFF. CDR3 nucleotides: TGTGCCAGTACCCTTAGCGGGCCCAGCTCCTACAATGAGCAGTTCTTC. V gene TRBV19 combines with J gene TRBJ2-1; 7 bases agree with TRBD2. Germline V lookup: CDR1 LNHDA, CDR2 SQIVND (reference sequence). Trimming at V came to 7 bases and at J to 0 bases, leaving 9 bases not matched to a gene. The CDR3 covers 16 residues.

V gene TRBV7-8 combines with J gene TRBJ1-2; a weak D match, TRBD1 (5 bases). From germline, CDR1 is SGHVS and CDR2 FQNEAQ. This CDR3 is 12 amino acids long. V lost 5 bases and J 8 bases, leaving 12 bases between the germline ends. As DNA, the CDR3 is TGTGCCAGCAGCCCCGGGAGGGGAGGCTACACCTTC. This translates into CASSPGRGGYTF.

J is TRBJ2-7 and V is TRBV25-1; 11 bases fit TRBD2. This CDR3 is 18 amino acids long. Trimming took 5 bases from V and 0 from J; bases not matched to a gene: 12. Germline V gene data show CDR1 as MGHDK and CDR2 as SYGVNS. The CDR3 protein is CASSSGTSGAYSSYEQYF. The CDR3 DNA reads as TGTGCCAGCAGTTCCGGGACTAGCGGAGCATATAGCTCCTACGAGCAGTACTTC.

Turning to this clonotype: Likely a read error: the CDR3 ends without its conserved phenylalanine or tryptophan. V usage is TRBV20-1 and J usage is TRBJ2-4, with 8 bases aligning to TRBD1. The germline gives CDR1 DFQATT, CDR2 SNEGSKA (reference sequence). This CDR3 has 17 residues. The ends lost 3 bases at V and 3 bases at J; junction bases unmatched: 13. In nucleotides, the CDR3 is TGCAGTGCTAGTCACATGGGGACAGGTTGGGACAAAAACATTCAGTACTCC. This gives the protein CSASHMGTGWDKNIQYS.

This clonotype was detected many times. This chain links TRBV5-1 with TRBJ1-3; D remains unclear. The V end was cut by 5 bases, the J end by 0 bases, with 9 bases between. This CDR3 contains 14 residues. The germline V gene encodes CDR1 SGHRS and CDR2 YFSETQ. The CDR3 sequence: CASSYDISGNTIYF. DNA of the CDR3: TGCGCCAGCAGTTACGACATCTCTGGAAACACCATATATTTT.

This clonotype appeared many times. The chain is built from TRBV20-1 and TRBJ2-3; D gene ambiguous. CDR3 length equals 12 residues. Trimming left V 5 bases short and J 0 bases short, with 6 bases between. Per the germline V gene, CDR1 is DFQATT and CDR2 is SNEGSKA (reference sequence). The CDR3 sequence: CSAQQSTDTQYF. CDR3 DNA: TGCAGTGCTCAACAGAGCACAGATACGCAGTATTTT.

J is TRBJ1-2 and V is TRBV13; D is ambiguous. Germline CDR1 and CDR2: PRHDT and FYEKMQ (reference sequence). Trimming took 5 bases from V and 7 from J, leaving 14 bases between them. CDR3 length: 13 residues. The CDR3 bases are TGTGCCAGCAGCCCTCAGTTGCCACCTGGCTACACCTTC. Translated, it gives CASSPQLPPGYTF.

The chain carries TRBV5-1 and TRBJ2-1, with TRBD2 identical over 13 bases. CDR1 and CDR2 (germline): SGHRS, YFSETQ. The CDR3 is 19 residues long. J lost 0 bases, V lost 1 base, and 7 bases had no gene match. The CDR3 DNA reads as TGCGCCAGCAGCTTGTTAACTAGCGGGAGGGTAAGCTCCTACAATGAGCAGTTCTTC. Translation gives CASSLLTSGRVSSYNEQFF.

V and J are TRBV6-6 and TRBJ2-2; TRBD1 is a possible D gene (6 bases). V shed 5 bases and J shed 1 base, with 8 bases lying between them. From germline, CDR1 is MNHNY and CDR2 SVGAGI (reference sequence). The CDR3 spans 14 residues. CDR3 loop: CASSDRKNTGELFF. CDR3 bases: TGTGCCAGCAGTGACAGGAAGAACACCGGGGAGCTGTTTTTT.

This clonotype was observed many times. The chain combines TRBV9 with TRBJ1-3; TRBD1 is a possible D gene (5 bases). The CDR3 loop spans 16 amino acids. Trimming left V 3 bases short and J 0 bases short, with 13 bases between. Germline CDR1 reads SGDLS; CDR2 reads YYNGEE. The CDR3 is CASSERDGYSGNTIYF. Here the CDR3 DNA reads TGTGCCAGCAGCGAAAGGGACGGTTACTCTGGAAACACCATATATTTT. The complete variable domain, with remaining parts taken from reference TRBV9 and TRBJ1-3, reads DSGVTQTPKHLITATGQRVTLRCSPRSGDLSVYWYQQSLDQGLQFLIQYYNGEERAKGNILERFSAQQFPDLHSELNLSSLELGDSALYFCASSERDGYSGNTIYFGEGSWLTVV.

This clonotype was observed many times. This chain joins TRBV5-1 and TRBJ2-1; TRBD1 matches 8 bases. Germline lookup yields CDR1 SGHRS and CDR2 YFSETQ. V lost 3 bases and J lost 1; bases outside the gene matches: 6. The CDR3 length is 16 residues. The CDR3 DNA is TGCGCCAGCAGCTCCTCCGGGACAGGATCCTACAATGAGCAGTTCTTC. This translates into CASSSSGTGSYNEQFF.

V and J are TRBV27 and TRBJ1-2; TRBD1 agrees at 8 bases. The germline CDR1 and CDR2 sequences are MNHEY and SMNVEV (reference sequence). Trimming at V came to 4 bases and at J to 6 bases, leaving 13 bases not matched to a gene. This CDR3 has 16 residues. The CDR3 here is CASSSTKMTGANGYTF. CDR3 sequence (DNA): TGTGCCAGCAGTTCGACGAAAATGACAGGGGCGAATGGCTACACCTTC.

This clonotype was found many times. This rearrangement joins TRBV28 to TRBJ1-2; D not resolved. Per germline, CDR1 MDHEN and CDR2 SYDVKM. The CDR3 is 13 residues long. V was shortened by 7 bases and J by 3 bases, with 12 bases between the two germline ends. The CDR3 DNA is TGTGCCAGCACCTCGCTCGGATACTATGGCTACACCTTC. Translated, it gives CASTSLGYYGYTF.